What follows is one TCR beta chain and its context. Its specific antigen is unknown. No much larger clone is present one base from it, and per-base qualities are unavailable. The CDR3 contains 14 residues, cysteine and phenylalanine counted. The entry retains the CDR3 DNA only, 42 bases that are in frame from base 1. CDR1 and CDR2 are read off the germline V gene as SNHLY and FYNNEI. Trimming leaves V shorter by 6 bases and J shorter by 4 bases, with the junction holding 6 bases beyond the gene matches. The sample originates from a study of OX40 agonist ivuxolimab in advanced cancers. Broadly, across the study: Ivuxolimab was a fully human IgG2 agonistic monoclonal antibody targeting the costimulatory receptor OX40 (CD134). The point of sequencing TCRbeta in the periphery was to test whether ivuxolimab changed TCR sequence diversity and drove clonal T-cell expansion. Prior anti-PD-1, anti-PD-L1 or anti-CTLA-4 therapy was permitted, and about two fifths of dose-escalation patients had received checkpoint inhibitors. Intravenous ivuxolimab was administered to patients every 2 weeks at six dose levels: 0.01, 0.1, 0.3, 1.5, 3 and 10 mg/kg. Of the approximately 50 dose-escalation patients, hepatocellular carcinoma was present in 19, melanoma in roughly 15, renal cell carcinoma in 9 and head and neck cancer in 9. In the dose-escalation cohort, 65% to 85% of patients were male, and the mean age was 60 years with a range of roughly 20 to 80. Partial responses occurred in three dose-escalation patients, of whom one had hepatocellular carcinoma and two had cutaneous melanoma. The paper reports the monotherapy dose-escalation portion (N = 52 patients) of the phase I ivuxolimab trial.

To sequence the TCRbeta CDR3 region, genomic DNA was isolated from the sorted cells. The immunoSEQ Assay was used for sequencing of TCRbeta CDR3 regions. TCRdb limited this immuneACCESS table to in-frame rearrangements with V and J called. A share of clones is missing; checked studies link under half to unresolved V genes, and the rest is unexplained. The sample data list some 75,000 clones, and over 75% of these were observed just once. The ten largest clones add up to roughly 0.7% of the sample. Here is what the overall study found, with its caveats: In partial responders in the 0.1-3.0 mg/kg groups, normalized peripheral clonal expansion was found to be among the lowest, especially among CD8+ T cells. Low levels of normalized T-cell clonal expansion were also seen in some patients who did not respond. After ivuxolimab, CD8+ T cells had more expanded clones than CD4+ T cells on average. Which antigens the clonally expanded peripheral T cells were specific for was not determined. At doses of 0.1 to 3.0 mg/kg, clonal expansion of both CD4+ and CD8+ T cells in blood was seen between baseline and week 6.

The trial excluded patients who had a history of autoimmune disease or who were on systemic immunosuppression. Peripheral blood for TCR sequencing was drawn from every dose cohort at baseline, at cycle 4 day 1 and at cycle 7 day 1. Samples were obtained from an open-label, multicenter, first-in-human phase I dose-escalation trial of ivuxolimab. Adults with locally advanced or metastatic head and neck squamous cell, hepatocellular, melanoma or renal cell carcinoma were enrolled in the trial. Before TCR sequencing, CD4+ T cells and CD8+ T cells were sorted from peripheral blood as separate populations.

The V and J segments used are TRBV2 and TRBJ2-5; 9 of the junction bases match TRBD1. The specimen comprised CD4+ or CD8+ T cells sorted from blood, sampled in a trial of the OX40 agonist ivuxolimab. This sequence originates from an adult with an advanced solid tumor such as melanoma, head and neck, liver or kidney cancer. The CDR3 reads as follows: CASSRDRDRETQYF. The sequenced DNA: TGTGCCAGCAGCCGGGACAGGGATAGAGAGACCCAGTACTTC.